This is a list of T cell receptor beta chains from one sample in a study of T cell changes during pregnancy in multiple sclerosis. Assay used: immunoSEQ multiplex PCR; TCRdb lists only in-frame clones, some missing. The sample holds about 58,000 clones; 93% are singletons and the top ten take less than 4.5%. The sample here was CD8+ T cells from peripheral blood mononuclear cells, taken in the second trimester of pregnancy. The receptors were sampled from a female donor with multiple sclerosis, enrolled in a pregnancy study. Both conserved end residues are part of each CDR3. D genes are given only for firm matches. Not all rows give a size; the values are once, few, many and, for expanded clones, a class.

clone size	V gene	D gene	J gene	CDR3 DNA	CDR3 protein
few	TRBV7-9	-	TRBJ1-1	TGTGCCAGCAGCTCTTTTGCCCCTACCAACACTGAAGCTTTCTTT	CASSSFAPTNTEAFF
-	TRBV6-6	TRBD1	TRBJ2-2	TGTGCCAGCAGCTCCTGGGACAGGGTTAACACCGGGGAGCTGTTTTTT	CASSSWDRVNTGELFF
-	TRBV11-2	TRBD1	TRBJ2-2	TGTGCCAGCAGCCTCCTACAGGGGGCTACGTCCGGGGAGCTGTTTTTT	CASSLLQGATSGELFF
-	TRBV2	-	TRBJ2-3	TGTGCCAGCGGCTCCTTCAGGTCGAGCACAGATACGCAGTATTTT	CASGSFRSSTDTQYF
-	TRBV7-7	-	TRBJ1-6	TGTGCCAGCAGCTTCGGGGTAGGATTTGATTCACCCCTCCACTTT	CASSFGVGFDSPLHF
-	TRBV7-9	-	TRBJ2-4	TGTGCCAGCAGCCATCCTGCGGAAAACATTCAGTACTTC	CASSHPAENIQYF
-	TRBV7-9	-	TRBJ1-2	TGTGCCAGCAGCTTAGTAGGGGATTCCCATGGCTACACCTTC	CASSLVGDSHGYTF
-	TRBV7-9	-	TRBJ2-1	TGTGCCAGCAGCTCCAACAGGGAGAGCTCCTACAATGAGCAGTTCTTC	CASSSNRESSYNEQFF
-	TRBV10-3	TRBD1	TRBJ2-7	TGTGCCATAGCAGGACAGGGATCCTACGAGCAGTACTTC	CAIAGQGSYEQYF
-	TRBV27	TRBD1	TRBJ1-5	TGTGCCAGCAGTTTATCGCGGACAGGGAAAGATCAGCCCCAGCATTTT	CASSLSRTGKDQPQHF
-	TRBV5-4	-	TRBJ2-2	TGTGCCAGCAGCTTGGTCTCCACCGGGGAGCTGTTTTTT	CASSLVSTGELFF
-	TRBV5-4	-	TRBJ1-2	TGTGCCAGCAGCTCCGGGTATTCCGGCTACACCTTC	CASSSGYSGYTF
-	TRBV28	TRBD2	TRBJ2-1	TGTGCCAGCACCTTGGGAGGGAACAATGAGCAGTTCTTC	CASTLGGNNEQFF
-	TRBV7-6	-	TRBJ1-2	TGTGCCAGCAGCTTATGGGCAGGGGAGGGTGGCTACACCTTC	CASSLWAGEGGYTF
-	TRBV6-6	-	TRBJ2-1	TGTGCCAGCAGCCACAGGGTAAGCTCCTACAATGAGCAGTTCTTC	CASSHRVSSYNEQFF
few	TRBV9	-	TRBJ2-1	TGTGCCAGCAGCGTAGCAGGAGGGAGCTCCTACAATGAGCAGTTCTTC	CASSVAGGSSYNEQFF
-	TRBV7-6	TRBD1	TRBJ2-6	TGTGCCAGCAGGGGGACAGTAACTCTGGGGGCCAACGTCCTGACTTTC	CASRGTVTLGANVLTF
-	TRBV15	-	TRBJ1-3	TGTGCCACCAGCCCGCGGGGCGGAAACACCATATATTTT	CATSPRGGNTIYF
once	TRBV27	TRBD2	TRBJ2-7	TGTGCCAGCAGTTTTACTAGCGGTTACTACGAGCAGTACTTC	CASSFTSGYYEQYF
-	TRBV19	TRBD2	TRBJ2-7	TGTGCCAGTAGTATAACTAGCGGGGGTTACGAGCAGTACTTC	CASSITSGGYEQYF
-	TRBV7-9	-	TRBJ1-1	TGTGCCAGCAGCTTATTAGCCCGGGACACTGAAGCTTTCTTT	CASSLLARDTEAFF
-	TRBV7-9	-	TRBJ1-6	TGTGCCAGCAGCACCAGGGGAGCCAATTCACCCCTCCACTTT	CASSTRGANSPLHF
-	TRBV9	TRBD1	TRBJ2-7	TGTGCCAGCAGCGCCACAGGGGGTAGCTACGAGCAGTACTTC	CASSATGGSYEQYF
once	TRBV25-1	TRBD1	TRBJ1-1	TGTGCCAGCAGTCGGACAGGGTGGTTAAATGAAGCTTTCTTT	CASSRTGWLNEAFF
-	TRBV14	TRBD2	TRBJ2-2	TGTGCCAGCAGCCGGAGTTGGAGCGGGAGTCGGACCGGGGAGCTGTTTTTT	CASSRSWSGSRTGELFF
-	TRBV2	TRBD1	TRBJ1-1	TGTGCCAGCAGCCGGGACAGGTTGAACACTGAAGCTTTCTTT	CASSRDRLNTEAFF
-	TRBV5-5	TRBD1	TRBJ1-6	TGTGCCAGCAGCCGTCCTGGGGGACAGACCAATTCACCCCTCCACTTT	CASSRPGGQTNSPLHF
-	TRBV5-6	-	TRBJ1-4	TGTGCCAGCAGCTCTTACCTGGCCTCTGCAACTAATGAAAAACTGTTTTTT	CASSSYLASATNEKLFF
once	TRBV6-1	TRBD2	TRBJ2-1	TGTGCCAGTCTAGCGGGAGGAAAGAATGAGCAGTTCTTC	CASLAGGKNEQFF
-	TRBV4-2	TRBD2	TRBJ2-1	TGTGCCAGCAGCCAAGATCCTAGCGGGAGCCTCGACAATGAGCAGTTCTTC	CASSQDPSGSLDNEQFF
-	TRBV7-9	TRBD1	TRBJ1-1	TGTGCCAGCGGACAGGGGTTCGTGGGAGCTTTCTTT	CASGQGFVGAFF
-	TRBV19	TRBD1	TRBJ1-1	TGTGCCAGTAGTATGACAGGGGTGGGGACTGAAGCTTTCTTT	CASSMTGVGTEAFF
few	TRBV6-6	-	TRBJ2-3	TGTGCCAGCAGTTACGGCCAGGGCACAGATACGCAGTATTTT	CASSYGQGTDTQYF
-	TRBV28	TRBD2	TRBJ2-3	TGTGCCAGCAGTTTGGGACTAGCGGAGACAGATACGCAGTATTTT	CASSLGLAETDTQYF
-	TRBV6-5	-	TRBJ2-2	TGTGCCAGCAGTTACTCGGGGGGAGCCGGGGAGCTGTTTTTT	CASSYSGGAGELFF
-	TRBV6-5	-	TRBJ2-1	TGTGCCAGCAGCCCAAGCTGGGGCGATGAGCAGTTCTTC	CASSPSWGDEQFF
-	TRBV4-3	-	TRBJ2-7	TGCGCCAGCAGCCAAGATCGTGGCCCCTACGAGCAGTACTTC	CASSQDRGPYEQYF
-	TRBV4-1	-	TRBJ2-4	TGCGCCAGCAGAGGTGGGGCCGGAAACATTCAGTACTTC	CASRGGAGNIQYF
-	TRBV4-2	-	TRBJ2-4	TGTGCCAGCAGCCAAACAGTAGACAGATCGCTAGCCAAAAACATTCAGTACTTC	CASSQTVDRSLAKNIQYF
-	TRBV4-1	-	TRBJ2-7	TGCGCCAGCAGCCAAGATCGTCAGGACACCTACTACGAGCAGTACTTC	CASSQDRQDTYYEQYF
-	TRBV7-9	-	TRBJ1-4	TGTGCCAGCAGCTCAGGGTCAACTAATGAAAAACTGTTTTTT	CASSSGSTNEKLFF
-	TRBV4-1	-	TRBJ2-2	TGCGCCAGCAGCCATCTGAACACCGGGGAGCTGTTTTTT	CASSHLNTGELFF
-	TRBV2	-	TRBJ2-5	TGTGCCAGCAGCCCGTTTATAGAGACCCAGTACTTC	CASSPFIETQYF
-	TRBV12-5	-	TRBJ1-2	TGTGCTAGTGGTCCCCGGGGAGCTTTCCCTGGCGGCTACACCTTC	CASGPRGAFPGGYTF
-	TRBV13	TRBD1	TRBJ2-1	TGTGCCAGCAGCACTTCCGGGACAGGGGTTTACAATGAGCAGTTCTTC	CASSTSGTGVYNEQFF
-	TRBV5-1	-	TRBJ1-3	TGCGCCAGCAGTTTGACAAGCTCTGGAAACACCATATATTTT	CASSLTSSGNTIYF